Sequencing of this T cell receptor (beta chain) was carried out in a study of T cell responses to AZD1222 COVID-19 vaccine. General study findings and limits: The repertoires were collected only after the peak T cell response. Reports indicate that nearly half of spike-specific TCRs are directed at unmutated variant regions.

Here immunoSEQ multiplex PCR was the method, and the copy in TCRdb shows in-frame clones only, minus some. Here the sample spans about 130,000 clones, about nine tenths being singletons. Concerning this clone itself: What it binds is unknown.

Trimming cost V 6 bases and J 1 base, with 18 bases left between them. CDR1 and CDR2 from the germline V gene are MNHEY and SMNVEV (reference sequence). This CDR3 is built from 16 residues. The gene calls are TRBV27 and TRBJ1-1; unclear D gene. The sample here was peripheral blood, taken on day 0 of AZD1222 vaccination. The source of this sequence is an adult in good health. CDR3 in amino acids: CASSPSRGEKNTEAFF. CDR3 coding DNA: TGTGCCAGCAGCCCCTCTCGCGGGGAAAAGAACACTGAAGCTTTCTTT.